Following are 15 T cell receptor beta chains from one sample sequenced in a study of CD8 T cells in ankylosing spondylitis. General observations from the study: Fewer than 10 highly homologous variants formed a TCR beta motif that appeared characteristic of ankylosing spondylitis blood.

TCRdb fed the 5' RACE reads into MiXCR, producing one record per CDR3 protein. The table records some 840,000 distinct CDR3 sequences, 12% of them present only once. No antigen is known for these receptors. Sequenced input: blood, either unsorted or a sorted T cell fraction (not recorded which). These receptor sequences come from a male donor with ankylosing spondylitis.

The J gene is TRBJ1-1, the V gene TRBV28; D is possibly TRBD1 (5 bases). The V gene lost 2 bases and the J gene lost 1 base, with 14 bases spanning the gap. Germline loops: CDR1 MDHEN, CDR2 SYDVKM. The CDR3 has 16 amino acids. The CDR3 nucleotides are TGTGCCAGCAGTTTAGCGGGGACCCAGCCGAACACTGAAGCTTTCTTT. Encoded protein: CASSLAGTQPNTEAFF.

This clonotype was observed many times. The V and J genes are TRBV28 and TRBJ2-7; unclear D gene. Germline values: CDR1 MDHEN, CDR2 SYDVKM. V was cut by 6 bases and J by 0 bases, with 6 bases left in between. This CDR3 region has 12 residues. CDR3 protein: CASRRISYEQYF. In DNA, the CDR3 is TGTGCCAGCAGACGAATCTCCTACGAGCAGTACTTC.

In this sample, this clonotype turned up a few times. The rearrangement joins TRBV6-1 to TRBJ1-1; 11 bases agree with TRBD1. Germline V gene lookup returns CDR1 MNHNS and CDR2 SASEGT. The CDR3 totals 14 residues. With 5 bases clipped from V and 11 bases from J, the junction kept 10 bases outside the gene matches. The CDR3 DNA follows: TGTGCCAGCAGTCCCTGGGGGACAGGGGGAAGGGCTTTCTTT. Translation gives CASSPWGTGGRAFF.

This clonotype was seen a handful of times. V usage is TRBV25-1 and J usage is TRBJ2-7; D is uncertain. V lost 7 bases and J 5 bases, leaving 12 bases between the germline ends. Germline CDR1 reads MGHDK; CDR2 reads SYGVNS. The CDR3 covers 12 residues. CDR3 bases: TGTGCCAGCAAGGGCGGAGTACACGAGCAGTACTTC. Protein product: CASKGGVHEQYF.

J is TRBJ1-4 and V is TRBV7-8, with a weak D call TRBD1 (5 bases). This CDR3 region has 13 residues. The germline CDR1 and CDR2 sequences are SGHVS and FQNEAQ. The V end lost 5 bases, the J end lost 8 bases, and 12 bases lay between the germline ends. This chain's CDR3 is CASSLRTGEKLFF. The CDR3 bases are TGTGCCAGCAGCCTAAGAACAGGAGAAAAACTGTTTTTT.

This clonotype was detected many times. The rearrangement links TRBV5-6 to TRBJ2-5, with D possibly TRBD2 on 5 matching bases. Germline-derived CDR1 and CDR2 are SGHDT and YYEEEE. The V end lost 3 bases, the J end lost 1 base, and 10 bases lay between the germline ends. The length of the CDR3 is 14 residues. The CDR3 nucleotides are TGTGCCAGCAGCTGGCGGGCCACCCAAGAGACCCAGTACTTC. It encodes CASSWRATQETQYF. The whole variable domain, filled in from reference TRBV5-6 and TRBJ2-5, reads DAGVTQSPTHLIKTRGQQVTLRCSPKSGHDTVSWYQQALGQGPQFIFQYYEEEERQRGNFPDRFSGHQFPNYSSELNVNALLLGDSALYLCASSWRATQETQYFGPGTRLLVL.

This clonotype was seen a few times. The chain employs TRBV3-1 and TRBJ1-1; D is unresolved. Germline CDR1 and CDR2: LGHDT and YNNKEL (reference sequence). V lost 10 bases, J lost 3 bases, and 15 bases lay in between. The CDR3 loop spans 13 amino acids. The CDR3: CAISLGLYTEAFF. The CDR3 nucleotides are TGTGCCATCTCCTTAGGGTTATACACTGAAGCTTTCTTT.

This clonotype showed up just a few times. This chain uses TRBV7-2 with TRBJ1-2; D is ambiguous. The CDR3 covers 13 residues. From germline, CDR1 is SGHTA and CDR2 FQGNSA. V lost 3 bases and J lost 7, with 12 bases in between. CDR3 residues: CASSFPGYSGYTF. The CDR3 coding sequence is TGTGCCAGCAGCTTCCCGGGATATTCTGGCTACACCTTC.

The V and J genes are TRBV20-1 and TRBJ1-1; TRBD1 agrees at 9 bases. The length of the CDR3 is 13 residues. V dropped 3 bases and J dropped 3; count of bases not matched to a gene: 2. CDR1 DFQATT and CDR2 SNEGSKA come from the germline V gene (reference sequence). The CDR3 bases are TGCAGTGCTAGGGGACAGGGTTACACTGAAGCTTTCTTT. Amino acids: CSARGQGYTEAFF.

This clonotype was observed at least ten times. The chain combines TRBV5-1 with TRBJ2-2; D remains unclear. Deletions cut 0 bases from V and 7 bases from J, with 13 bases between. CDR3 length: 15 amino acids. Germline V lookup: CDR1 SGHRS, CDR2 YFSETQ. The DNA of the CDR3 is TGCGCCAGCAGCTTGGACCTAGAAAACGGCGGGGAGCTGTTTTTT. Amino acids: CASSLDLENGGELFF.

The J gene is TRBJ1-6, the V gene TRBV12-3 or TRBV12-4; no definite D call. This CDR3 region has 16 residues. V was clipped by 6 bases and J by 3 bases, with 15 bases between them. CDR3 DNA sequence: TGTGCCAGCAGATCCCCTCACGATTTCTATAATTCACCCCTCCACTTT. This codes for CASRSPHDFYNSPLHF.

The chain is built from TRBV7-3 and TRBJ2-1; the D gene could be TRBD1 or TRBD2 (5 bases each). V was pared by 5 bases and J by 10 bases, with 15 bases between. Germline assignment: CDR1 SGHTA and CDR2 FQGTGA. This CDR3 has 13 amino acids. The CDR3 loop reads CASSHYGDVEQFF. The CDR3 DNA is TGTGCCAGCAGCCACTACGGGGACGTAGAGCAGTTCTTC. Complete variable domain (other parts from reference TRBV7-3 and TRBJ2-1): GAGVSQTPSNKVTEKGKYVELRCDPISGHTALYWYRQSLGQGPEFLIYFQGTGAADDSGLPNDRFFAVRPEGSVSTLKIQRTERGDSAVYLCASSHYGDVEQFFGPGTRLTVL.

The table lists this clonotype with a few counts. The chain is built from TRBV20-1 and TRBJ2-1, with 10 bases fitting TRBD2. The CDR3 has 16 residues. The ends lost 6 bases at V and 5 bases at J; junction bases unmatched: 13. CDR1 and CDR2 from the germline V gene are DFQATT and SNEGSKA (reference sequence). This CDR3 reads CSARRGSGGAHNEQFF. CDR3 nucleotide sequence: TGCAGTGCGAGGAGAGGCAGCGGGGGGGCTCACAATGAGCAGTTCTTC.

This clonotype was seen repeatedly, ten times or more. J is TRBJ2-1 and V is TRBV6-1; a weak D match, TRBD1 (5 bases). V lost 7 bases, J lost 2 bases, and 9 bases lay in between. This CDR3 comprises 13 residues. From germline, CDR1 is MNHNS and CDR2 SASEGT. The CDR3 is CASTTTAYNEQFF. The CDR3 bases are TGTGCCAGCACCACGACAGCCTACAATGAGCAGTTCTTC.

The chain couples TRBV12-3 or TRBV12-4 to TRBJ2-1, with a possible D match to TRBD2 (5 bases). The CDR3 is 16 residues long. V was pared by 5 bases and J by 7 bases, with 21 bases between. The CDR3 DNA is TGTGCCAGCAGTCCCTTAAGTGCGGGCCCTAAAAATGAGCAGTTCTTC. This translates into CASSPLSAGPKNEQFF.